A selection of T cell receptor beta chains follows, all from one sample in a study of cytomegalovirus exposure and HLA in healthy donors. Here immunoSEQ multiplex PCR was the method, and the copy in TCRdb shows in-frame clones only, minus some. The sample comprises some 150,000 clones, around 81% of which are singletons, and approximately 2.8% rests with the top ten. The sample consisted of PBMCs. The source of these receptors is a male donor in good health and CMV-seronegative. Each CDR3 is given with its conserved first and last residue. D genes are given only for firm matches. The size entry is marked missing in some rows and otherwise reads once, few, many or a size class.

J gene: TRBJ1-2; clone size: NA; D gene: NA; V gene: TRBV5-4; CDR3 DNA: TGTGCCAGCAGCGACGACAGGATCTATGGCTACACCTTC; CDR3 protein: CASSDDRIYGYTF
J gene: TRBJ2-7; clone size: NA; D gene: TRBD2; V gene: TRBV5-5; CDR3 DNA: TGTGCCAGCGGACGAGCGGGGGGGTCACCTGGGGACGAGCAGTACTTC; CDR3 protein: CASGRAGGSPGDEQYF
J gene: TRBJ1-2; clone size: few; D gene: TRBD1; V gene: TRBV25-1; CDR3 DNA: TGTGCCAGCAGCGTAGGGGGCCGAGGCTACACCTTC; CDR3 protein: CASSVGGRGYTF
J gene: TRBJ1-1; clone size: NA; D gene: TRBD1; V gene: TRBV30; CDR3 DNA: TGTGCCTGGAGTGGGACAGGGGGCTACGGCACTGAAGCTTTCTTT; CDR3 protein: CAWSGTGGYGTEAFF
J gene: TRBJ1-2; clone size: NA; D gene: NA; V gene: TRBV29-1; CDR3 DNA: TGCAGCGTTGATCGGGGGGTGCCCTATGGCTACACCTTC; CDR3 protein: CSVDRGVPYGYTF
J gene: TRBJ1-1; clone size: NA; D gene: NA; V gene: TRBV9; CDR3 DNA: TGTGCCAGCAGCCCCCATATTACAAACACTGAAGCTTTCTTT; CDR3 protein: CASSPHITNTEAFF
J gene: TRBJ1-1; clone size: NA; D gene: NA; V gene: TRBV7-3; CDR3 DNA: TGTGCCAGCAGCTTAACCCCCCAAGGGGGACTATCGAACACTGAAGCTTTCTTT; CDR3 protein: CASSLTPQGGLSNTEAFF
J gene: TRBJ2-2; clone size: NA; D gene: NA; V gene: TRBV7-7; CDR3 DNA: TGTGCTAGCAGCCTGGACAGAAACACCGGGGAGCTGTTTTTT; CDR3 protein: CASSLDRNTGELFF
J gene: TRBJ1-1; clone size: NA; D gene: NA; V gene: TRBV30; CDR3 DNA: TGTGCCTGGAGTGCGGTTGAAGCTTTCTTT; CDR3 protein: CAWSAVEAFF
J gene: TRBJ2-5; clone size: NA; D gene: TRBD2; V gene: TRBV30; CDR3 DNA: TGTGCCTGGAGAAATAGCGGGAGTTCAGAGACCCAGTACTTC; CDR3 protein: CAWRNSGSSETQYF
J gene: TRBJ2-2; clone size: NA; D gene: TRBD1; V gene: TRBV5-1; CDR3 DNA: TGCGCCAGCTGCCTGGACAGGGCGTTAACGAACACCGGGGAGCTGTTTTTT; CDR3 protein: CASCLDRALTNTGELFF
J gene: TRBJ1-2; clone size: NA; D gene: NA; V gene: TRBV6-1; CDR3 DNA: TGTGCCAGCAGTGAAGAAGGGGATGGCTACACCTTC; CDR3 protein: CASSEEGDGYTF
J gene: TRBJ2-7; clone size: NA; D gene: TRBD2; V gene: TRBV6-1; CDR3 DNA: TGTGCCAGCAGCGCACTAGCGGAGGCCTCCTACGAGCAGTACTTC; CDR3 protein: CASSALAEASYEQYF
J gene: TRBJ2-1; clone size: NA; D gene: TRBD2; V gene: TRBV9; CDR3 DNA: TGTGCCAGCAGCCTAGAGCGAACTAGCGGAGGGCGGAATGAGCAGTTCTTC; CDR3 protein: CASSLERTSGGRNEQFF
J gene: TRBJ2-7; clone size: once; D gene: NA; V gene: TRBV25-1; CDR3 DNA: TGTGCCAGCAGTGAATTAAAACATTCCTCCTACGAGCAGTACTTC; CDR3 protein: CASSELKHSSYEQYF
J gene: TRBJ1-5; clone size: NA; D gene: TRBD1; V gene: TRBV2; CDR3 DNA: TGTGCCAGCAAGGGACAGGGCCATCAGCCCCAGCATTTT; CDR3 protein: CASKGQGHQPQHF